Listed below are T cell receptor beta chains from one sample, sequenced in a study of shared clonotypes between healthy human individuals. TCRdb's table, derived via immunoSEQ multiplex PCR, lists solely in-frame clones and lacks some. The table lists some 1.4 million clones, around 97% of them singletons. The sequenced sample consisted of naive CD4+ T cells sorted from blood. These receptors all stem from a man in his thirties or forties in good health. The CDR3 runs from the conserved cysteine through the conserved F or W. A D gene is named only where the DNA matches it firmly. Not all rows give a size; the values are once, few, many and, for expanded clones, a class.

cdr3_aa: CATTGESHSGANVLTF
cdr3_nt: TGTGCCACTACAGGGGAATCGCACTCTGGGGCCAACGTCCTGACTTTC
d_call: TRBD1
j_call: TRBJ2-6
v_call: TRBV10-3
clone_size: -

cdr3_aa: CASSPTDIDNEQFF
cdr3_nt: TGTGCCAGCTCACCAACCGACATTGACAATGAGCAGTTCTTC
d_call: -
j_call: TRBJ2-1
v_call: TRBV18
clone_size: -

cdr3_aa: CASSDSSSGRDTQYF
cdr3_nt: TGTGCCAGCAGTGACTCAAGTAGCGGGAGGGATACGCAGTATTTT
d_call: TRBD2
j_call: TRBJ2-3
v_call: TRBV6-4
clone_size: -

cdr3_aa: CASSDERFTDTQYF
cdr3_nt: TGTGCCAGCAGTGATGAGCGGTTCACAGATACGCAGTATTTT
d_call: -
j_call: TRBJ2-3
v_call: TRBV2
clone_size: -

cdr3_aa: CASSRSGQGMETQYF
cdr3_nt: TGCGCCAGCAGCAGATCCGGACAGGGGATGGAGACCCAGTACTTC
d_call: TRBD1
j_call: TRBJ2-5
v_call: TRBV5-1
clone_size: -

cdr3_aa: CASRRRNSPVRNEQFF
cdr3_nt: TGTGCCAGCAGACGCCGGAACAGTCCGGTTCGCAATGAGCAGTTCTTC
d_call: -
j_call: TRBJ2-1
v_call: TRBV28
clone_size: -

cdr3_aa: CASTGTGARNTEAFF
cdr3_nt: TGTGCCAGTACGGGGACAGGGGCCCGGAACACTGAAGCTTTCTTT
d_call: TRBD1
j_call: TRBJ1-1
v_call: TRBV19
clone_size: once

cdr3_aa: CASSERQGGEKLFF
cdr3_nt: TGTGCCAGCAGTGAACGGCAGGGAGGAGAAAAACTGTTTTTT
d_call: -
j_call: TRBJ1-4
v_call: TRBV2
clone_size: -

cdr3_aa: CASSIGTGANQPQHF
cdr3_nt: TGTGCCAGTAGTATAGGGACAGGGGCGAATCAGCCCCAGCATTTT
d_call: TRBD1
j_call: TRBJ1-5
v_call: TRBV19
clone_size: few

cdr3_aa: CASSYDRYTGELFF
cdr3_nt: TGTGCCAGCAGTTACGACAGGTACACCGGGGAGCTGTTTTTT
d_call: -
j_call: TRBJ2-2
v_call: TRBV27
clone_size: -

cdr3_aa: CASSKLGYEQFF
cdr3_nt: TGTGCCAGCAGCAAGCTAGGCTATGAGCAGTTCTTC
d_call: -
j_call: TRBJ2-1
v_call: TRBV7-9
clone_size: -

cdr3_aa: CSPHAADGKGYSNQPQHF
cdr3_nt: TGCAGCCCTCATGCCGCCGACGGAAAGGGTTATAGCAATCAGCCCCAGCATTTT
d_call: -
j_call: TRBJ1-5
v_call: TRBV29-1
clone_size: -

cdr3_aa: CASSYRQGFSGNTIYF
cdr3_nt: TGTGCCAGCAGTTACCGACAGGGGTTCTCTGGAAACACCATATATTTT
d_call: TRBD1
j_call: TRBJ1-3
v_call: TRBV6-5
clone_size: -

cdr3_aa: CASSFRSGTSTDTQYF
cdr3_nt: TGTGCCAGCAGCTTCCGTAGCGGGACTAGCACAGATACGCAGTATTTT
d_call: TRBD2
j_call: TRBJ2-3
v_call: TRBV11-2
clone_size: -

cdr3_aa: CASSPAGRSGQPQHF
cdr3_nt: TGTGCCAGCAGTCCCGCTGGCAGGTCGGGTCAGCCCCAGCATTTT
d_call: -
j_call: TRBJ1-5
v_call: TRBV28
clone_size: -